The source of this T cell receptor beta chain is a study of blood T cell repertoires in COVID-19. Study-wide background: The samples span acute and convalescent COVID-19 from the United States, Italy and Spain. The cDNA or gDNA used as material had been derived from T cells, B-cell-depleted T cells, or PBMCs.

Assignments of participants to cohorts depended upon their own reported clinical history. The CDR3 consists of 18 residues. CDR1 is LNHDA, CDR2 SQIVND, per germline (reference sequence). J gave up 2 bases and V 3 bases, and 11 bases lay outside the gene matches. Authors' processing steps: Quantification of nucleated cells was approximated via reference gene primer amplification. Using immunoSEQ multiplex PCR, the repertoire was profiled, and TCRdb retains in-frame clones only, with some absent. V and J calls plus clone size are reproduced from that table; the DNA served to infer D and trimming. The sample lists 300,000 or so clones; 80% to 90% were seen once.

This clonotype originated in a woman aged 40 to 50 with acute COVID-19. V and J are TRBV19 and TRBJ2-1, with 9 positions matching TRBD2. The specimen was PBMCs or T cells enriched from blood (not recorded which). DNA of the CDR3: TGTGCCAGTAGTATCCCGGGACTAGCCTCCCGAGCCTACAATGAGCAGTTCTTC. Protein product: CASSIPGLASRAYNEQFF.